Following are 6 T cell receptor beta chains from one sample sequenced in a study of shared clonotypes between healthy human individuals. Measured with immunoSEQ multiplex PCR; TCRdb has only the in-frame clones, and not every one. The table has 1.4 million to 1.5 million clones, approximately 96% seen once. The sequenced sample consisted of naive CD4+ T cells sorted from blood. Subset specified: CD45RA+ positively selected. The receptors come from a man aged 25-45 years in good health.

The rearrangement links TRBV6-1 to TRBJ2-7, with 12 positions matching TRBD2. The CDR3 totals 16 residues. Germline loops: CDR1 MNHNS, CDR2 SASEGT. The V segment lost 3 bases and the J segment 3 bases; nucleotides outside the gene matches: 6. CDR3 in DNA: TGTGCCAGCAGTGATGGGCTAGCGGGAGGGTACTACGAGCAGTACTTC. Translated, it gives CASSDGLAGGYYEQYF.

The CDR3 DNA reads TGCGCCAGCAGCCAAGACGCCAGGGGCTCCTACGAGCAGTACTTC. Protein product: CASSQDARGSYEQYF. The chain combines TRBV4-3 with TRBJ2-7; TRBD1 might be the D (6 bases). CDR1 is LGHNA, CDR2 YSLEER, per germline. Trimming cost V 0 bases and J 0 bases, with 9 bases left between them. The CDR3 is 15 amino acids.

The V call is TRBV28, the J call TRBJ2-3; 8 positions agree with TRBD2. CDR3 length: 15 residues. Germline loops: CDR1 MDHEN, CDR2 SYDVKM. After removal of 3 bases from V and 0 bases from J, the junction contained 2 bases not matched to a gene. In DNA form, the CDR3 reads TGTGCCAGCAGTTTCAGCGGGAGAAGCACAGATACGCAGTATTTT. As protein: CASSFSGRSTDTQYF.

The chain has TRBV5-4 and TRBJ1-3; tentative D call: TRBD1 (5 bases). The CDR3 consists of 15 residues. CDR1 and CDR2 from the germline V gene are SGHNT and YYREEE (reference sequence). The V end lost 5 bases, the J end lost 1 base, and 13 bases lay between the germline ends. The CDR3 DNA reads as TGTGCCAGCAGGAACTGGGGGATTTCTGGAAACACCATATATTTT. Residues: CASRNWGISGNTIYF.

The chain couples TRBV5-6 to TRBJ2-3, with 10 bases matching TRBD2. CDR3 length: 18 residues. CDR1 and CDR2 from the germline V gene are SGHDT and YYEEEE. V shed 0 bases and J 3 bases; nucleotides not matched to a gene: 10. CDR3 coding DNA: TGTGCCAGCAGCTTGGAGGTCCTAGCGGGAGTAGGAACAGATACGCAGTATTTT. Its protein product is CASSLEVLAGVGTDTQYF.

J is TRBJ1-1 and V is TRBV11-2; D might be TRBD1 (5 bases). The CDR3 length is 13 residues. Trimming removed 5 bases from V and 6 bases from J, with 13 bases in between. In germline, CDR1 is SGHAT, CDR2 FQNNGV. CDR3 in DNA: TGTGCCAGCAGCACTTTCGGGGGGGCTGAAGCTTTCTTT. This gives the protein CASSTFGGAEAFF.